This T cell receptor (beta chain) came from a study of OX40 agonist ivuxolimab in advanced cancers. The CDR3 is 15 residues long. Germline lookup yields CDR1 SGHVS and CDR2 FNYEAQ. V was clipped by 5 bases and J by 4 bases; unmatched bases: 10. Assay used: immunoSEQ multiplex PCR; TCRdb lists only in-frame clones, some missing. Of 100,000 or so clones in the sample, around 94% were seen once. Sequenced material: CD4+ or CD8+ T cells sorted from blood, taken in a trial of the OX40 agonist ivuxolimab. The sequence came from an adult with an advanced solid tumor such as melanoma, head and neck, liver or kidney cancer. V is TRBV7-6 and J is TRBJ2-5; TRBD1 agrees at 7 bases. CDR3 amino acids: CASSDHRGGIETQYF. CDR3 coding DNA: TGTGCCAGCAGCGACCACAGGGGTGGAATAGAGACCCAGTACTTC.